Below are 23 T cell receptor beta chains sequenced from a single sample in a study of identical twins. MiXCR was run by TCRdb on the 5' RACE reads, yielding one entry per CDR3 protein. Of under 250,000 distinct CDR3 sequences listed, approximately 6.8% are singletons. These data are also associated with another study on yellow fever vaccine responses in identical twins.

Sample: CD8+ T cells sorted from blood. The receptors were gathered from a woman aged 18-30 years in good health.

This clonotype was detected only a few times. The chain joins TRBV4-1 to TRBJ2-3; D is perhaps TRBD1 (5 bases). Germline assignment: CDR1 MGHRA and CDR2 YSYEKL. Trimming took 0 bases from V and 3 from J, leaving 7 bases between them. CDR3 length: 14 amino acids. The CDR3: CASSQETDTDTQYF. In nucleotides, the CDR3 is TGCGCCAGCAGCCAAGAGACAGATACAGATACGCAGTATTTT.

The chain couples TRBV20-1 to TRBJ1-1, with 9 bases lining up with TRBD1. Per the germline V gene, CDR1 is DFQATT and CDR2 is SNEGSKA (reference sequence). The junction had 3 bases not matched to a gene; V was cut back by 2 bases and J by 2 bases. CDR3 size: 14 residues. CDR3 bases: TGCAGTGCTAGATGGGACAGGGACAACACTGAAGCTTTCTTT. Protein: CSARWDRDNTEAFF.

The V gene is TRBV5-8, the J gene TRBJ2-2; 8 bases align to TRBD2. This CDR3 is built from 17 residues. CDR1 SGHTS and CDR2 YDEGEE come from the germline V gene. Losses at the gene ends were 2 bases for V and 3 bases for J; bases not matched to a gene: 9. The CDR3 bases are TGTGCCAGCAGCTTTTTACAAAGCGGGGGATACACCGGGGAGCTGTTTTTT. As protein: CASSFLQSGGYTGELFF.

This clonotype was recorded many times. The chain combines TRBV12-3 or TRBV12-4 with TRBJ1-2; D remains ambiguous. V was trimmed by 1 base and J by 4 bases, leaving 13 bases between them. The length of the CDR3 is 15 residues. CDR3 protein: CASSLESVGIYGYTF. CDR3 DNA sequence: TGTGCCAGCAGTTTAGAGTCGGTAGGGATCTATGGCTACACCTTC.

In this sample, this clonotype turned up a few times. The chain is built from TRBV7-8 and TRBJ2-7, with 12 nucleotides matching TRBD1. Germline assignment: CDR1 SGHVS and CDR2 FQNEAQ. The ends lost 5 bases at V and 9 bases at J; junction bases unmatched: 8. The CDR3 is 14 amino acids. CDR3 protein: CASSTGTGGSSQYV. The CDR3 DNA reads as TGTGCCAGCAGCACCGGGACAGGGGGCAGTTCGCAGTACGTC.

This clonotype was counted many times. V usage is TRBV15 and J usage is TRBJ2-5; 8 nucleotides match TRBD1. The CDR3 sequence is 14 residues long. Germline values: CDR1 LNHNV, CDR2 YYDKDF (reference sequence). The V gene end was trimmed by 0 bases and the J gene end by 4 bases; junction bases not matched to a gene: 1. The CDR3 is CATSREQGGETQYF. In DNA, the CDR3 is TGTGCCACCAGCAGAGAACAGGGGGGAGAGACCCAGTACTTC. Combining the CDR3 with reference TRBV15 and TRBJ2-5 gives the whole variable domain DAMVIQNPRYQVTQFGKPVTLSCSQTLNHNVMYWYQQKSSQAPKLLFHYYDKDFNNEADTPDNFQSRRPNTSFCFLDIRSPGLGDTAMYLCATSREQGGETQYFGPGTRLLVL.

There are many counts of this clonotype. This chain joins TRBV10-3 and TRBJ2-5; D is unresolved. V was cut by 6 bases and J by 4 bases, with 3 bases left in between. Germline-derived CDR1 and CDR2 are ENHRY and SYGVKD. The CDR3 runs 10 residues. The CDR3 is CAIRRETQYF. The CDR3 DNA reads TGTGCCATCAGACGAGAGACCCAGTACTTC.

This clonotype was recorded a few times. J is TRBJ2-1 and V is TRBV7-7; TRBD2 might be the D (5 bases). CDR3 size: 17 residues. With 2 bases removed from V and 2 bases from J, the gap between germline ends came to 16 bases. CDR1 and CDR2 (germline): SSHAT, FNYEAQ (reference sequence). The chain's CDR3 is CASSLRLGGSTYNEQFF. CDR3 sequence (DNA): TGTGCCAGCAGCTTACGCCTAGGCGGGTCAACCTACAATGAGCAGTTCTTC.

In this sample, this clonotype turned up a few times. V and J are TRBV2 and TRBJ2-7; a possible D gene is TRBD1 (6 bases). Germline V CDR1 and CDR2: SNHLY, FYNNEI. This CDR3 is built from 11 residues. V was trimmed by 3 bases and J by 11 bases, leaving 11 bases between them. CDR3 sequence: CASSDRGREYV. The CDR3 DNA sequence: TGTGCCAGCAGTGACAGGGGACGGGAGTACGTC.

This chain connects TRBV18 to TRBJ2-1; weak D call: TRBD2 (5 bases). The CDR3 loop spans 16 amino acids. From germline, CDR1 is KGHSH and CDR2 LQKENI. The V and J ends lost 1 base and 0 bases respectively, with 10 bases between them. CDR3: CASSPQAESSYNEQFF. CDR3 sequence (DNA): TGTGCCAGCTCACCACAAGCGGAGAGCTCCTACAATGAGCAGTTCTTC.

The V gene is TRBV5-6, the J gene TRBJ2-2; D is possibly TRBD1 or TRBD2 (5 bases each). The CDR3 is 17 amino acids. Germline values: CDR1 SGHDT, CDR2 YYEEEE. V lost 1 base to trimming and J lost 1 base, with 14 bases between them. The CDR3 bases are TGTGCCAGCAGCTTGCCCAATAAGAGGGGGAACACCGGGGAGCTGTTTTTT. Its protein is CASSLPNKRGNTGELFF.

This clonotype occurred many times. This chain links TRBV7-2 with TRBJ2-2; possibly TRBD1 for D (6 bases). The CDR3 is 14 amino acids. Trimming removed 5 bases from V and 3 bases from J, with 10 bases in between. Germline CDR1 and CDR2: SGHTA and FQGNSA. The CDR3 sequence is CASSLNRDTGELFF. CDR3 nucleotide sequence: TGTGCCAGCAGCCTCAACAGGGACACCGGGGAGCTGTTTTTT.

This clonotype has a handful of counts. The CDR3 DNA sequence: TGTGCCAGCAGTTACTCGCTAGCGGGAGGGCCCACAGATACGCAGTATTTT. Protein: CASSYSLAGGPTDTQYF. The gene calls are TRBV6-5 and TRBJ2-3; 12 positions agree with TRBD2. V shed 0 bases, J shed 2 bases, and the junction held 3 bases outside the gene matches. The CDR3 consists of 17 residues. The germline V gene has CDR1 MNHEY and CDR2 SVGAGI.

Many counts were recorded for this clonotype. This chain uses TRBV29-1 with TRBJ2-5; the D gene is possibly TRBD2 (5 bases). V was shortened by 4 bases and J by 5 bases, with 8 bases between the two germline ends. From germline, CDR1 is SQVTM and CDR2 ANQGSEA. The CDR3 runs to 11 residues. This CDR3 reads CSVVQRETQYF. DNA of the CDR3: TGCAGCGTTGTCCAGCGGGAGACCCAGTACTTC.

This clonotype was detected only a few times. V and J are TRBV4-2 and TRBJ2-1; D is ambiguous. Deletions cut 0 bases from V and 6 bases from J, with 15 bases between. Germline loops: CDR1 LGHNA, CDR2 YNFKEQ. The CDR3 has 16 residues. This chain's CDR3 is CASSQEGFLRGNEQFF. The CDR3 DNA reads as TGTGCCAGCAGCCAAGAGGGGTTCCTTCGTGGCAATGAGCAGTTCTTC.

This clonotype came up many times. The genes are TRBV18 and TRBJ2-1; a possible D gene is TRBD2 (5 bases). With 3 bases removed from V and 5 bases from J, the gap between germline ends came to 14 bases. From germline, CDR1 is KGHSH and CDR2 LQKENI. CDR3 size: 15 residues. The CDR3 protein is CASSPIERADNEQFF. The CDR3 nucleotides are TGTGCCAGCTCACCGATCGAGAGGGCCGACAATGAGCAGTTCTTC.

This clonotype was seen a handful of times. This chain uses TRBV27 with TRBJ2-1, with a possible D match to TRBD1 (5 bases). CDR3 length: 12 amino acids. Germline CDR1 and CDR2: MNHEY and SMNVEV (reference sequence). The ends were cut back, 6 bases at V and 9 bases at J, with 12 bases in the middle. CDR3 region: CASRPQGSEQFF. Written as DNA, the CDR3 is TGTGCCAGCAGACCCCAGGGTAGTGAGCAGTTCTTC.

The CDR3 loop reads CSARDRVSHNYNEQFF. As DNA, the CDR3 is TGCAGTGCTAGAGATCGGGTCTCCCACAACTACAATGAGCAGTTCTTC. The V gene is TRBV20-1, the J gene TRBJ2-1; D unresolved. The CDR3 spans 16 residues. Germline CDR1 DFQATT, CDR2 SNEGSKA (reference sequence). Trimming pared 0 bases from V and 3 bases from J, leaving 15 bases between.

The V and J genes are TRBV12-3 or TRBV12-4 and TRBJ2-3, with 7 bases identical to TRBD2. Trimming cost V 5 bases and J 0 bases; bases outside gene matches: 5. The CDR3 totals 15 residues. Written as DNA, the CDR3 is TGTGCCAGCAGTGACGGGGACTATAGCACAGATACGCAGTATTTT. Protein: CASSDGDYSTDTQYF.

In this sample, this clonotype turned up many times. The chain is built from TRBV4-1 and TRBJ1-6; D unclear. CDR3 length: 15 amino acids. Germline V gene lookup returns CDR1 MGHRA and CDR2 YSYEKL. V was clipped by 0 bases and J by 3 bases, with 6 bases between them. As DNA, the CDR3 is TGCGCCAGCAGCCAAGATAGTCTCTATAATTCACCCCTCCACTTT. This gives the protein CASSQDSLYNSPLHF.

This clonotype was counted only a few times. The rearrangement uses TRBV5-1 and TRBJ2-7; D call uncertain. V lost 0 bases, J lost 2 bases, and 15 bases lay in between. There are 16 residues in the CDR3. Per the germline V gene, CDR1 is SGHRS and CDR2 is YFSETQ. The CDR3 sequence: CASSLEGVYGTYEQYF. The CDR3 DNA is TGCGCCAGCAGCTTGGAAGGTGTATACGGAACCTACGAGCAGTACTTC.

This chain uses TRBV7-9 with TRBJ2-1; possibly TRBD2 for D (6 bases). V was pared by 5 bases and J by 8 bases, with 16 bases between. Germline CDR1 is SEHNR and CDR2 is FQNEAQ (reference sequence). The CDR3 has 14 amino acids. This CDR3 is CASSPQIPGDEQFF. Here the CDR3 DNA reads TGTGCCAGCAGCCCCCAAATCCCGGGGGATGAGCAGTTCTTC.

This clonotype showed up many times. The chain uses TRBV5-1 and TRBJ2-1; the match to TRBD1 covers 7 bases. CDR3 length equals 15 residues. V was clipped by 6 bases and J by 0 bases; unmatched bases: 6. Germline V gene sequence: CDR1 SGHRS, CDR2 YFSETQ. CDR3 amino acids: CASNPGQTSYNEQFF. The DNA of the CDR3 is TGCGCCAGCAACCCGGGACAGACCTCCTACAATGAGCAGTTCTTC.